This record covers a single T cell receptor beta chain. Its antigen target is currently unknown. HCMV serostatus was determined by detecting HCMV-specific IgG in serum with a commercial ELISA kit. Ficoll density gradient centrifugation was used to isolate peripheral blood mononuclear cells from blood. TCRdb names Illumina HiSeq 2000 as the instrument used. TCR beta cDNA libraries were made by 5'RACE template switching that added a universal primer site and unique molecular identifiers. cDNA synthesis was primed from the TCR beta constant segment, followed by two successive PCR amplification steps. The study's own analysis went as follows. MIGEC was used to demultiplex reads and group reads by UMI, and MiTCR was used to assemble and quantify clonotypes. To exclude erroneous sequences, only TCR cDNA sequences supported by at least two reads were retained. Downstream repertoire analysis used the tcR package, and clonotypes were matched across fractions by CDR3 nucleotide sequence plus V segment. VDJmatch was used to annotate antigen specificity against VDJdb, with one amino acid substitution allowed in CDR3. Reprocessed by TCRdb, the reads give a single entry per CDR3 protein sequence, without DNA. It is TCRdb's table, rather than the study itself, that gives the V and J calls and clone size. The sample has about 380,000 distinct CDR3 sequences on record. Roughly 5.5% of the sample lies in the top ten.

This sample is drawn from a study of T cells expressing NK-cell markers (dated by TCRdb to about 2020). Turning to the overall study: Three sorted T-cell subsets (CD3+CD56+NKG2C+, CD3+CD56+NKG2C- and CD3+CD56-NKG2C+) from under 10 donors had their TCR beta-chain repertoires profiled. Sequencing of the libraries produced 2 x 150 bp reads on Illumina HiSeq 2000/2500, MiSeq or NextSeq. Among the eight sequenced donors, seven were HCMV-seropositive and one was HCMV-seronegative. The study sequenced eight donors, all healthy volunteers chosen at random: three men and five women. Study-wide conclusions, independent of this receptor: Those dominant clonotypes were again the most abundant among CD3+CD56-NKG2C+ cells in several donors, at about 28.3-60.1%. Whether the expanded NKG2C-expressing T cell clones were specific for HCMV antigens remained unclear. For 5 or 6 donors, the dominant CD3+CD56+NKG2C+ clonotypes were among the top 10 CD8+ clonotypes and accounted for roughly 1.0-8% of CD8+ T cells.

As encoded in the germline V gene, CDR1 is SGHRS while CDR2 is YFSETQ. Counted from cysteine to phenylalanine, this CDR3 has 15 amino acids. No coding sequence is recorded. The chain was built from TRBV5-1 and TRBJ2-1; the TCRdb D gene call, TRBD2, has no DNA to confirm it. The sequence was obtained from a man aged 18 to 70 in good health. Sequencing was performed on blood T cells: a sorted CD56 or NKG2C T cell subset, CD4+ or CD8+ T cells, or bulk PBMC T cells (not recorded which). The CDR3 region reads CASSLAAGGLGEQFF.